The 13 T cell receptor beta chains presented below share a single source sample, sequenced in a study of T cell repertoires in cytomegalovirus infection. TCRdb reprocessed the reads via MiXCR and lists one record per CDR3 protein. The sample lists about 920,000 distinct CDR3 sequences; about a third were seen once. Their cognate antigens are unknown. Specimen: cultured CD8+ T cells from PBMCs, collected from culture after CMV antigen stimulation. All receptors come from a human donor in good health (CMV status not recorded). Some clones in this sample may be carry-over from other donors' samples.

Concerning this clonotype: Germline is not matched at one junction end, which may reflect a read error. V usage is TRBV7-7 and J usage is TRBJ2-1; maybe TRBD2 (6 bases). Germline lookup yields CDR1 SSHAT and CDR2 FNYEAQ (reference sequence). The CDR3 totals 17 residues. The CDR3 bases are TGTGCTAGCAGCTTAGAGCCCTCGGAGGGGAGCGACAATGAGCAGTTCTTC. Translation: CASSLEPSEGSDNEQFF.

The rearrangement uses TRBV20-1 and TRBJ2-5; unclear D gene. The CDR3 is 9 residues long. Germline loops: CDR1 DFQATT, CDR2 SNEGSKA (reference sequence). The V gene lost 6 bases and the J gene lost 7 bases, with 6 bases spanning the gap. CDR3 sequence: CSAIGTQYF. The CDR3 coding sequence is TGCAGTGCCATAGGGACCCAGTACTTC.

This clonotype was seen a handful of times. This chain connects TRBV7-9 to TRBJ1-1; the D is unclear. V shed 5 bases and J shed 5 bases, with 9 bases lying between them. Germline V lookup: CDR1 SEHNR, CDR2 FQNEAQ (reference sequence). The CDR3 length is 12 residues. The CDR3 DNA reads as TGTGCCAGCAGCCCCGAATGGACTGAAGCTTTCTTT. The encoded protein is CASSPEWTEAFF.

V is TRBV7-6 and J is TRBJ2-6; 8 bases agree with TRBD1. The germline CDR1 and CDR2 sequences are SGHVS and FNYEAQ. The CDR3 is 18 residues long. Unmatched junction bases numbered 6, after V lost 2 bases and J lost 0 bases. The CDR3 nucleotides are TGTGCCAGCAGCTTATGGACAGGGAACCTCTCTGGGGCCAACGTCCTGACTTTC. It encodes CASSLWTGNLSGANVLTF. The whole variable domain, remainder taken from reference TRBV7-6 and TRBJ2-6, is GAGVSQSPRYKVTKRGQDVALRCDPISGHVSLYWYRQALGQGPEFLTYFNYEAQQDKSGLPNDRFSAERPEGSISTLTIQRTEQRDSAMYRCASSLWTGNLSGANVLTFGAGSRLTVL.

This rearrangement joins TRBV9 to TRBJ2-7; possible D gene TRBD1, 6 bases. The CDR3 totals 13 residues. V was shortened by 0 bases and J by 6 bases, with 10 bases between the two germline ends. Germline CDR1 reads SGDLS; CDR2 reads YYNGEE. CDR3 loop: CASSVGRGGEQYV. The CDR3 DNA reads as TGTGCCAGCAGCGTAGGCCGAGGGGGCGAGCAGTACGTC.

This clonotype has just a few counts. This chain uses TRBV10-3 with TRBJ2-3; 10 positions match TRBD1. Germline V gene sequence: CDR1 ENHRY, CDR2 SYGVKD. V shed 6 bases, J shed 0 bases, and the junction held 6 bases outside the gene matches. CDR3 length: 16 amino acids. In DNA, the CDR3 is TGTGCCATCAGGATCGGGACAGGGGCGAGCACAGATACGCAGTATTTT. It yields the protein CAIRIGTGASTDTQYF.

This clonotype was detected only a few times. This CDR3 is CATSSYPSPLHF. In nucleotides, the CDR3 is TGTGCCACCAGCTCCTATCCATCACCCCTCCACTTT. The J gene is TRBJ1-6, the V gene TRBV15, with unresolved D. CDR1 is LNHNV and CDR2 is YYDKDF in the germline V gene (reference sequence). The CDR3 is 12 amino acids. Trimming pared 5 bases from V and 10 bases from J, leaving 9 bases between.

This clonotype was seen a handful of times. The CDR3 bases are TGTGCCAGTAGTATAAACGGACAGGGTTTCAATGAGCAGTTCTTC. It specifies CASSINGQGFNEQFF. The V gene is TRBV19, the J gene TRBJ2-1; 8 nucleotides align to TRBD1. V trimming: 2 bases; J trimming: 6 bases; junction bases outside the gene matches: 6. In germline, CDR1 is LNHDA, CDR2 SQIVND (reference sequence). The length of the CDR3 is 15 residues.

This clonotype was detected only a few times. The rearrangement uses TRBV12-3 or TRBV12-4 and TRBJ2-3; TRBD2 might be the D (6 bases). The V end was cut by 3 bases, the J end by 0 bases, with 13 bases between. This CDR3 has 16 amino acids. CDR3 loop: CASSFQTSRSTDTQYF. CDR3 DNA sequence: TGTGCCAGCAGTTTTCAGACTAGTAGAAGCACAGATACGCAGTATTTT.

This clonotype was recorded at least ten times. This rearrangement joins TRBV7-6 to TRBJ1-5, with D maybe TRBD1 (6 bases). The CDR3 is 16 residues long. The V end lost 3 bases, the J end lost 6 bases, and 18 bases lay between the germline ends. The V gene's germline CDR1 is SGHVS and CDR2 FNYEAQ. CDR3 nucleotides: TGTGCCAGCAGCTTGTCAACAGGGTCGGGCAGTCAGCCCCAGCATTTT. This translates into CASSLSTGSGSQPQHF.

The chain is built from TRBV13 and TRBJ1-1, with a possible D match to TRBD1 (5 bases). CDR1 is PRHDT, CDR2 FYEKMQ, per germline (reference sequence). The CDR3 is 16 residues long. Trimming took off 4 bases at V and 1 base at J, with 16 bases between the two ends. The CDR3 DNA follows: TGTGCCAGCAGCTCCACGACGGGGCAGGCGAACACTGAAGCTTTCTTT. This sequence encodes CASSSTTGQANTEAFF.

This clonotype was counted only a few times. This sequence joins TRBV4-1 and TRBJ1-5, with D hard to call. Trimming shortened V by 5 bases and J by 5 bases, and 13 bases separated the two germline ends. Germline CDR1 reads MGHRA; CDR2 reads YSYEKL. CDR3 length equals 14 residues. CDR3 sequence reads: CASSVPEVDQPQHF. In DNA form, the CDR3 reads TGCGCCAGCAGCGTCCCGGAAGTCGATCAGCCCCAGCATTTT.

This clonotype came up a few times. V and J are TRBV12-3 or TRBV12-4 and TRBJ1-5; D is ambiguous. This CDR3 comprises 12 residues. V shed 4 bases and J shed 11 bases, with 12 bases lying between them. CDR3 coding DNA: TGTGCCAGCAGTTCCGAGGCCCCGGCCCAGCATTTT. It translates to CASSSEAPAQHF.